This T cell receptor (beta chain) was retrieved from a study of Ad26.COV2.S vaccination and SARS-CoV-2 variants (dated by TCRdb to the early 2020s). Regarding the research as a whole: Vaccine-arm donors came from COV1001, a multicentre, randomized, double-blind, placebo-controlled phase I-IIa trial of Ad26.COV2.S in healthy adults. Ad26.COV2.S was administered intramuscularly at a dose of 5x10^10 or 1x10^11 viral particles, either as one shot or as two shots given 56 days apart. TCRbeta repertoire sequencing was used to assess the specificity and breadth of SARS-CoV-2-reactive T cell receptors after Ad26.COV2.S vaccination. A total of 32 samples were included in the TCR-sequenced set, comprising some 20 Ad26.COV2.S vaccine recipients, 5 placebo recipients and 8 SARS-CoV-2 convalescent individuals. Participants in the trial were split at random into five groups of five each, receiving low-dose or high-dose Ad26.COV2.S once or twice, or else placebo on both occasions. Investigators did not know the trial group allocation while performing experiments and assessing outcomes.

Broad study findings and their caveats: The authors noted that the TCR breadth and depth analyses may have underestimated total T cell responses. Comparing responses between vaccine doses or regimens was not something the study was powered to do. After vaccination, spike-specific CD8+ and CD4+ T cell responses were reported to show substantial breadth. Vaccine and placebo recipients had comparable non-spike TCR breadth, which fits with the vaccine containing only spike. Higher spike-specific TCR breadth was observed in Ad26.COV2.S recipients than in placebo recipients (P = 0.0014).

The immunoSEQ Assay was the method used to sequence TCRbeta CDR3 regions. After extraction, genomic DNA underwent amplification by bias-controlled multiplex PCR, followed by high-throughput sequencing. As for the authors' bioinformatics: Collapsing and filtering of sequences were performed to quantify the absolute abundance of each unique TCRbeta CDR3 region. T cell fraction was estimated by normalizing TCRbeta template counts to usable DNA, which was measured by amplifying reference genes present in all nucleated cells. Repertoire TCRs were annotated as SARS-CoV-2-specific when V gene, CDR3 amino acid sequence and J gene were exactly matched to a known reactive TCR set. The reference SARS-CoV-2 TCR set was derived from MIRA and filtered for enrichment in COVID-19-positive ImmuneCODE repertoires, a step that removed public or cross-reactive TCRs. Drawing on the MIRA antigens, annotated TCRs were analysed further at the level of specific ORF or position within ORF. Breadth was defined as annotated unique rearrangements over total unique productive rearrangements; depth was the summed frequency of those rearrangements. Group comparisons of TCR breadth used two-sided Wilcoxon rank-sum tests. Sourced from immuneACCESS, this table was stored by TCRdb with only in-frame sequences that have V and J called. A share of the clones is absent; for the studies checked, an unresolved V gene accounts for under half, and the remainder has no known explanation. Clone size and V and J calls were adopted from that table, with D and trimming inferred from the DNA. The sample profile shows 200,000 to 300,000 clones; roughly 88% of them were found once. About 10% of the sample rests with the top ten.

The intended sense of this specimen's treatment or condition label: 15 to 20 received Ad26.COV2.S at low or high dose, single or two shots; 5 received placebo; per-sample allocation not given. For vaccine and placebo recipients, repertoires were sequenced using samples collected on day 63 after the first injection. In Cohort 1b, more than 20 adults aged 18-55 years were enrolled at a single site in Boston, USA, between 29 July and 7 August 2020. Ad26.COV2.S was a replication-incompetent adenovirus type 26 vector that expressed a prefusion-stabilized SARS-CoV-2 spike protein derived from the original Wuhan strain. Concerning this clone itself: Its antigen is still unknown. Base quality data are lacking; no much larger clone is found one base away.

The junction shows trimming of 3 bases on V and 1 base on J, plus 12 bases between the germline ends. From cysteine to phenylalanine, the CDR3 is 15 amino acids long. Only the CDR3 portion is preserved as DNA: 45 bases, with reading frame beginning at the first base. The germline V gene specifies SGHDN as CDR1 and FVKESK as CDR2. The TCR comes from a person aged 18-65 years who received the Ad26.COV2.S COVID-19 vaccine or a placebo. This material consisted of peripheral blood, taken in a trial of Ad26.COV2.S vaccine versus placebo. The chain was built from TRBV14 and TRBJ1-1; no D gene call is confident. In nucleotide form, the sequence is TGTGCCAGCAGCCATTATCTCGGAGGGAACACTGAAGCTTTCTTT. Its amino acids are CASSHYLGGNTEAFF. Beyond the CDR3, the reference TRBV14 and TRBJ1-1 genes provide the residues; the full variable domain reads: EAGVTQFPSHSVIEKGQTVTLRCDPISGHDNLYWYRRVMGKEIKFLLHFVKESKQDESGMPNNRFLAERTGGTYSTLKVQPAELEDSGVYFCASSHYLGGNTEAFFGQGTRLTVV.